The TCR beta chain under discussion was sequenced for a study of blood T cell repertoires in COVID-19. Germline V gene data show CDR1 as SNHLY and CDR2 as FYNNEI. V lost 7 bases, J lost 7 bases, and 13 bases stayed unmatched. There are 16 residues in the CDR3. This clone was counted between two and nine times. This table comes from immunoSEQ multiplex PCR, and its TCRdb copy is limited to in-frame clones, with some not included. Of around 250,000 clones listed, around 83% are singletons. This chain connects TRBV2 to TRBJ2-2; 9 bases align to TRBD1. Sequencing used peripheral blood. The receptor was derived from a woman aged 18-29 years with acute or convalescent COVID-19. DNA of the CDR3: TGTGCCAGCATCGGGTCGGGACAGGGTATGGACGGGGAGCTGTTTTTT. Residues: CASIGSGQGMDGELFF.